The 4 T cell receptor beta chains reported below all come from one sample, sequenced in a study of CDR3 diversity in severe acne (dated by TCRdb to between 2018 and 2021). The library was generated by PCR. The sequencer was an Illumina HiSeq 2000. The raw public reads went through TCRdb reprocessing: fastp at Q25, MiXCR clone calling, in-frame beta chains kept. A single entry per CDR3 protein holds the most common genes and DNA from its merged rows. In all, the sample holds tens of thousands of distinct CDR3 sequences, and under 65% of those were seen once. The biggest ten clones account for roughly 13% of the sample. Sequencing used blood. Receptor source: a male donor in good health, without acne.

The table lists this clonotype with many counts. For the CDR3, the DNA is TGTGCCACCAGTCCGTCTGGCAATCAGCCCCAGCATTTT. Encoded protein: CATSPSGNQPQHF. The chain carries TRBV24-1 and TRBJ1-5; D is uncertain. Germline V gene data show CDR1 as KGHDR and CDR2 as SFDVKD. The CDR3 covers 13 residues. With 6 bases removed from V and 2 bases from J, the gap between germline ends came to 7 bases.

The rearrangement links TRBV19 to TRBJ2-3; 7 bases line up with TRBD1. The trim removed 5 bases at V and 3 bases at J, leaving 8 bases unmatched. The germline gives CDR1 LNHDA, CDR2 SQIVND (reference sequence). The CDR3 consists of 15 residues. CDR3 protein: CASSPAGGRTDTQYF. The DNA for the CDR3 is TGTGCCAGTAGTCCAGCAGGGGGACGGACAGATACGCAGTATTTT. Complete variable domain (other parts from reference TRBV19 and TRBJ2-3): DGGITQSPKYLFRKEGQNVTLSCEQNLNHDAMYWYRQDPGQGLRLIYYSQIVNDFQKGDIAEGYSVSREKKESFPLTVTSAQKNPTAFYLCASSPAGGRTDTQYFGPGTRLTVL.

Notes on this clonotype: The CDR3 carries no conserved terminal phenylalanine or tryptophan, so it likely arises from a read error. The DNA is left out, because the CDR3 cannot be placed on it with certainty; the CDR3 is given as TCRdb lists it. The chain employs TRBV20-1 and TRBJ2-5; the listed D gene, TRBD1, was not tested against the DNA. The CDR3 extends over 11 residues, inclusive of both ends. Germline values: CDR1 DFQATT, CDR2 SNEGSKA (reference sequence). CDR3 residues: CSAREAGAEIL.

This clonotype was seen a handful of times. The rearrangement uses TRBV29-1 and TRBJ1-4, with D possibly matching TRBD1 (5 bases). The CDR3 has 12 amino acids. Between the trimmed V and J ends, which lost 5 bases and 7 bases, there was a span of 11 bases. Germline loops: CDR1 SQVTM, CDR2 ANQGSEA. The CDR3 here is CSVLGGREKLFF. Written as DNA, the CDR3 is TGCAGCGTTCTGGGGGGACGTGAAAAACTGTTTTTT.